These T cell receptor beta chains were read from a single sample in a study of blood T cell repertoires in COVID-19. Generated by immunoSEQ multiplex PCR, the TCRdb table keeps only in-frame clones and is missing some. The table records 180,000 or so clones, approximately 85% of them present only once. The specimen was peripheral blood. The source of these receptors is a woman older than 75 with acute or convalescent COVID-19. The CDR3 runs from the conserved cysteine through the conserved F or W. Each record gives: J gene, V gene, D gene, clone size, CDR3 DNA, CDR3 protein. D genes are given only for firm matches. Part of the rows lack a size; the others show once, few, many or a class for expanded clones.

J gene: TRBJ2-1; V gene: TRBV5-1; D gene: .; clone size: .; CDR3 DNA: TGCGCCAGCAGCCCGCTAGCGAACTCCTACAATGAGCAGTTCTTC; CDR3 protein: CASSPLANSYNEQFF
J gene: TRBJ1-5; V gene: TRBV6-5; D gene: TRBD1; clone size: .; CDR3 DNA: TGTGCCAGCAGGGCTACAGGGGCCAATCAGCCCCAGCATTTT; CDR3 protein: CASRATGANQPQHF
J gene: TRBJ2-2; V gene: TRBV11-3; D gene: .; clone size: .; CDR3 DNA: TGTGCCAGCAGCAGGGGCGGGGAGCTGTTTTTT; CDR3 protein: CASSRGGELFF
J gene: TRBJ2-3; V gene: TRBV30; D gene: TRBD2; clone size: .; CDR3 DNA: TGTGCCTGGAGTGCCGGGCTAGCGGGGGCCACAGATACGCAGTATTTT; CDR3 protein: CAWSAGLAGATDTQYF
J gene: TRBJ1-3; V gene: TRBV9; D gene: .; clone size: .; CDR3 DNA: TGTGCCAGCAGCGTCGGGACATCCGAAAACTCTGGAAACACCATATATTTT; CDR3 protein: CASSVGTSENSGNTIYF
J gene: TRBJ2-7; V gene: TRBV7-3; D gene: .; clone size: few; CDR3 DNA: TGTGCCAGCAGCTTAGGGATGCCAGGTTCGGGATACGAGCAGTACTTC; CDR3 protein: CASSLGMPGSGYEQYF
J gene: TRBJ1-1; V gene: TRBV7-2; D gene: .; clone size: .; CDR3 DNA: TGTGCCAGCAGCTTTGGGCTTGAAGCTTTCTTT; CDR3 protein: CASSFGLEAFF
J gene: TRBJ2-5; V gene: TRBV9; D gene: .; clone size: .; CDR3 DNA: TGTGCCAGCAGTAGACTGGTACAAGAGACCCAGTACTTC; CDR3 protein: CASSRLVQETQYF
J gene: TRBJ2-7; V gene: TRBV11-3; D gene: TRBD1; clone size: .; CDR3 DNA: TGTGCCAGCAGCTTAGCGGACAGGTCTATCGAGCAGTACTTC; CDR3 protein: CASSLADRSIEQYF
J gene: TRBJ1-1; V gene: TRBV14; D gene: .; clone size: few; CDR3 DNA: TGTGCCAGCAACCGCAGGGCGTCCAGTGAAGCTTTCTTT; CDR3 protein: CASNRRASSEAFF
J gene: TRBJ2-1; V gene: TRBV19; D gene: .; clone size: .; CDR3 DNA: TGTGCCAGTAGTATGGGCTATGAGCAGTTCTTC; CDR3 protein: CASSMGYEQFF
J gene: TRBJ2-7; V gene: TRBV7-2; D gene: .; clone size: .; CDR3 DNA: TGTGCCAGCAGCTTCCTCGGGACTGGTTACGAGCAGTACTTC; CDR3 protein: CASSFLGTGYEQYF
J gene: TRBJ2-2; V gene: TRBV10-3; D gene: TRBD2; clone size: .; CDR3 DNA: TGTGCCATCACCGAGAGACTAGCGGATAACACCGGGGAGCTGTTTTTT; CDR3 protein: CAITERLADNTGELFF
J gene: TRBJ2-7; V gene: TRBV15; D gene: .; clone size: .; CDR3 DNA: TGTGCCACCAGCACGGACTTACCCTACGAGCAGTACTTC; CDR3 protein: CATSTDLPYEQYF
J gene: TRBJ1-3; V gene: TRBV10-3; D gene: .; clone size: .; CDR3 DNA: TGTGCCATCAAGGGAGATGTCTCTGGAAACACCATATATTTT; CDR3 protein: CAIKGDVSGNTIYF
J gene: TRBJ2-5; V gene: TRBV30; D gene: TRBD2; clone size: .; CDR3 DNA: TGTGCCTGGGCCGCTAGACAGTTTAGCGGGACGCCGTACCAAGAGACCCAGTACTTC; CDR3 protein: CAWAARQFSGTPYQETQYF
J gene: TRBJ2-7; V gene: TRBV25-1; D gene: .; clone size: .; CDR3 DNA: TGTGCCAGCAGTAAAAACAGGGAATACTACGAGCAGTACTTC; CDR3 protein: CASSKNREYYEQYF
J gene: TRBJ2-7; V gene: TRBV29-1; D gene: .; clone size: .; CDR3 DNA: TGCAGCGTTGATAGGGGAGGGGGCGAGCAGTACTTC; CDR3 protein: CSVDRGGGEQYF
J gene: TRBJ2-3; V gene: TRBV7-2; D gene: .; clone size: .; CDR3 DNA: TGTGCCAGCAGCTGGAGGGAGGCAGATACGCAGTATTTT; CDR3 protein: CASSWREADTQYF
J gene: TRBJ1-3; V gene: TRBV9; D gene: TRBD1; clone size: .; CDR3 DNA: TGTGCCAGCAGCGTAGGCCACACAGGGGGCTCTGGAAACACCATATATTTT; CDR3 protein: CASSVGHTGGSGNTIYF
J gene: TRBJ1-2; V gene: TRBV5-1; D gene: .; clone size: .; CDR3 DNA: TGCGCCAGCAGCTTGGCGGGACAAGCTTATGGCTACACCTTC; CDR3 protein: CASSLAGQAYGYTF
J gene: TRBJ1-2; V gene: TRBV19; D gene: .; clone size: .; CDR3 DNA: TGTGCCAGTAGTATAGTCCGCCCAGCAGGGAGGGATGGCTACACCTTC; CDR3 protein: CASSIVRPAGRDGYTF
J gene: TRBJ1-2; V gene: TRBV7-8; D gene: TRBD1; clone size: .; CDR3 DNA: TGTGCCAGCAGCCCACTCACCGGGACAGGGGATGGCTACACCTTC; CDR3 protein: CASSPLTGTGDGYTF
J gene: TRBJ2-5; V gene: TRBV5-6; D gene: TRBD1; clone size: .; CDR3 DNA: TGTGCCAGCAGCCTCCGGGACAGTGTATTTCAAGAGACCCAGTACTTC; CDR3 protein: CASSLRDSVFQETQYF
J gene: TRBJ2-3; V gene: TRBV5-1; D gene: .; clone size: .; CDR3 DNA: TGCGCCAGCAGCTTGGTTAGGGAGACAGATACGCAGTATTTT; CDR3 protein: CASSLVRETDTQYF
J gene: TRBJ1-1; V gene: TRBV5-1; D gene: .; clone size: .; CDR3 DNA: TGCGCCAGCAGCTTGACAGGGTCGAGGACTGAAGCTTTCTTT; CDR3 protein: CASSLTGSRTEAFF
J gene: TRBJ1-5; V gene: TRBV30; D gene: .; clone size: .; CDR3 DNA: TGTGCCTGGAGTTCGGGAGCATCGGGCAATCAGCCCCAGCATTTT; CDR3 protein: CAWSSGASGNQPQHF
J gene: TRBJ1-1; V gene: TRBV7-9; D gene: .; clone size: .; CDR3 DNA: TGTGCCAGCAGCCGGATCGGGGGTGAGGCGGGTAGCGCTGAAGCTTTCTTT; CDR3 protein: CASSRIGGEAGSAEAFF
J gene: TRBJ1-5; V gene: TRBV7-8; D gene: .; clone size: few; CDR3 DNA: TGTGCCAGCAGCTTAAGTTTTGGGACATATGAATCTAGCAATCAGCCCCAGCATTTT; CDR3 protein: CASSLSFGTYESSNQPQHF
J gene: TRBJ2-5; V gene: TRBV4-2; D gene: TRBD1; clone size: .; CDR3 DNA: TGTGCCAGCAGCCATGATCACCGGGGACAGTCCCAAGAGACCCAGTACTTC; CDR3 protein: CASSHDHRGQSQETQYF
J gene: TRBJ1-2; V gene: TRBV6-5; D gene: TRBD1; clone size: .; CDR3 DNA: TGTGCCAGCAGAGACGGGACAGCCTATGGCTACACCTTC; CDR3 protein: CASRDGTAYGYTF
J gene: TRBJ2-7; V gene: TRBV9; D gene: TRBD2; clone size: few; CDR3 DNA: TGTGCCAGCAGCCAAAGCGGGAGGCTCGGAGAGCAGTACTTC; CDR3 protein: CASSQSGRLGEQYF
J gene: TRBJ2-1; V gene: TRBV5-1; D gene: .; clone size: .; CDR3 DNA: TGCGCCAGCAGCTTGGGCGGGGCAACAGGTGAGCAGTTCTTC; CDR3 protein: CASSLGGATGEQFF
J gene: TRBJ1-6; V gene: TRBV24-1; D gene: TRBD1; clone size: .; CDR3 DNA: TGTGCCACCAGTCTCCCGGGACAGTATTTACCCCTCCACTTT; CDR3 protein: CATSLPGQYLPLHF